This TCR beta chain derives from a study of blood T cell repertoires in COVID-19. Turning to the study itself: The United States, Italy and Spain supplied acute and convalescent COVID-19 samples. PBMCs, B-cell-depleted T cells, or T cells were the source of the cDNA or gDNA that made up the material.

Original handling: Reference gene primer amplification gave nucleated cell count estimates. The data were produced by immunoSEQ multiplex PCR, yet TCRdb's version contains in-frame clones alone and is incomplete. The V and J calls and clone size were taken over from that table, and D and trimming were inferred from the DNA. The sample lists fewer than 300,000 clones, around 90% occurring once. Trimming took 5 bases from V and 4 from J, leaving 11 bases between them. This CDR3 has 13 residues. Germline lookup yields CDR1 PRHDT and CDR2 FYEKMQ (reference sequence). Sequencing was done on a sample of peripheral blood. This TCR came from a woman aged 40 to 50 who had recovered from COVID-19. V usage is TRBV13 and J usage is TRBJ1-1; D may be TRBD1 (6 bases). The CDR3: CASSTGGATEAFF. The CDR3 DNA sequence: TGTGCCAGCAGCACCGGGGGGGCCACTGAAGCTTTCTTT.